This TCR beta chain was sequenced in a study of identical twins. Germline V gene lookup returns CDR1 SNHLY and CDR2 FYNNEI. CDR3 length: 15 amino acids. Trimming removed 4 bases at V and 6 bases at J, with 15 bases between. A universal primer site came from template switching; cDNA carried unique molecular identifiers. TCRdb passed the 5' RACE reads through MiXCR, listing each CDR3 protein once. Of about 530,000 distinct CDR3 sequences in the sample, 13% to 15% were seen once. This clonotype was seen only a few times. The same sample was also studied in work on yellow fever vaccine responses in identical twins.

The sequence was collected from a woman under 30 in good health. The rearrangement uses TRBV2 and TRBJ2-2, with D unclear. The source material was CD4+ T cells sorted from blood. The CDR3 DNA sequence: TGTGCCAGCAGTGCGACAATCGGCCCTGCCGGGGAGCTGTTTTTT. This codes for CASSATIGPAGELFF.